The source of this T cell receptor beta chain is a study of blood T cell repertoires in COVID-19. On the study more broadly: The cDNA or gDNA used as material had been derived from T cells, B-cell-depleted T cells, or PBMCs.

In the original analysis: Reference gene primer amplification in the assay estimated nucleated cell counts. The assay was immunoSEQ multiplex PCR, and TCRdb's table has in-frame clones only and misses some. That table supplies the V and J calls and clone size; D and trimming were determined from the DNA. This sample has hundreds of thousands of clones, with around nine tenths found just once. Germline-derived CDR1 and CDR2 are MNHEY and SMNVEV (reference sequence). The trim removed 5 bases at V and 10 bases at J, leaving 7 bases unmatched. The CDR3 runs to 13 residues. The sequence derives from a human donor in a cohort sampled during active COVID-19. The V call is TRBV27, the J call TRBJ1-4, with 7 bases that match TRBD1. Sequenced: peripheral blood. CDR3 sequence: CASSLGQDSKLFF. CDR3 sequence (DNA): TGTGCCAGCAGTCTAGGACAGGATTCAAAACTGTTTTTT.